The 28 T cell receptor beta chains given below trace back to one sample, sequenced in a study of response to subunit inactivated influenza vaccine. In TCRdb, the RT-PCR reads were re-called with MiXCR into one record per CDR3 protein. The repertoire holds approximately 300,000 distinct CDR3 sequences, with around 20% as singletons. Source: PBMCs from blood, taken around 22 months after vaccination. These receptors were obtained from a man aged 45 to 70 who received an inactivated influenza vaccine.

The CDR3 DNA reads as TGTGCCTGGAGTCCGGGACGGAGCTACCTTAATGAAAAACTGTTTTTT. It translates to CAWSPGRSYLNEKLFF. The chain is built from TRBV30 and TRBJ1-4; perhaps TRBD1 as D (5 bases). The V gene's germline CDR1 is GTSNPN and CDR2 SVGIG (reference sequence). This CDR3 contains 16 residues. V lost 2 bases and J 4 bases, leaving 17 bases between the germline ends.

This chain links TRBV7-8 with TRBJ2-3, with a weak D call TRBD2 (5 bases). Germline CDR1 and CDR2: SGHVS and FQNEAQ. Trimming removed 5 bases at V and 2 bases at J, with 11 bases between. The CDR3 covers 14 residues. The CDR3 loop reads CASSRRRDTDTQYF. CDR3 sequence (DNA): TGTGCCAGCAGCAGGCGCCGGGACACAGATACGCAGTATTTT.

This clonotype was found many times. The chain uses TRBV7-9 and TRBJ1-3; D is ambiguous. The CDR3 covers 13 residues. The germline V and J ends were trimmed by 7 bases and 0 bases, with 7 bases remaining between them. Per the germline V gene, CDR1 is SEHNR and CDR2 is FQNEAQ (reference sequence). The CDR3 sequence is CASTLSSGNTIYF. The CDR3 region has the DNA TGTGCCAGCACCCTGAGCTCTGGAAACACCATATATTTT.

This rearrangement joins TRBV2 to TRBJ2-1; TRBD2 matches 12 bases. Trimming cost V 3 bases and J 13 bases; bases outside gene matches: 4. Germline lookup yields CDR1 SNHLY and CDR2 FYNNEI. The CDR3 has 13 amino acids. Here the CDR3 DNA reads TGTGCCAGCAGTGACGGACTAGCGGGACATCAGTTCTTC. This sequence encodes CASSDGLAGHQFF.

The V call is TRBV21-1, the J call TRBJ2-1; the D call in the table, TRBD1, was not verified against the DNA. TRBV21-1 is an annotated pseudogene. The length of the CDR3 is 14 residues. The CDR3 is CASSATRVLYEQFF. The CDR3 bases are TGTGCCAGCAGCGCCACCCGGGTCCTCTATGAGCAGTTCTTC.

The V call is TRBV5-1, the J call TRBJ2-1; 14 bases are shared with TRBD2. The V gene's germline CDR1 is SGHRS and CDR2 YFSETQ. After removal of 3 bases from V and 8 bases from J, the junction contained 7 bases not matched to a gene. This CDR3 region has 16 residues. The CDR3 coding sequence is TGCGCCAGCAGCTCCGGGACTAGCGGGAGTTGGGATGAGCAGTTCTTC. Translated: CASSSGTSGSWDEQFF.

The chain joins TRBV19 to TRBJ2-4, with TRBD2 matching 9 bases. Trimming at V came to 3 bases and at J to 2 bases, leaving 5 bases not matched to a gene. Germline CDR1 and CDR2: LNHDA and SQIVND (reference sequence). There are 16 residues in the CDR3. The CDR3 coding sequence is TGTGCCAGTAGTATCCCGGGACTAGCCCCCAAAAACATTCAGTACTTC. The encoded protein is CASSIPGLAPKNIQYF.

The chain couples TRBV20-1 to TRBJ1-4; D is unclear. The germline CDR1 and CDR2 sequences are DFQATT and SNEGSKA (reference sequence). This CDR3 contains 13 residues. V lost 5 bases, J lost 7 bases, and 14 bases lay in between. The DNA for the CDR3 is TGCAGTGCTCCCGGCGGAGTTCGTGAAAAACTGTTTTTT. As protein: CSAPGGVREKLFF.

CDR3 amino acids: CASSSDTGIYNSPLHF. The CDR3 nucleotides read TGTGCCAGCAGTTCAGATACCGGGATTTATAATTCACCCCTCCACTTT. V and J are TRBV6-5 and TRBJ1-6; D gene uncertain. This CDR3 is built from 16 residues. Germline assignment: CDR1 MNHEY and CDR2 SVGAGI. V was cut by 4 bases and J by 4 bases, with 14 bases left in between.

V usage is TRBV10-3 and J usage is TRBJ1-1; perhaps TRBD1 as D (5 bases). Looked up from germline, CDR1 is ENHRY and CDR2 is SYGVKD. The CDR3 spans 16 residues. The V and J ends lost 2 bases and 1 base respectively, with 14 bases between them. This CDR3 is CAISERSGRANTEAFF. The CDR3 coding sequence is TGTGCCATCAGTGAGCGGTCCGGCAGGGCGAACACTGAAGCTTTCTTT.

This clonotype was seen a few times. The chain carries TRBV27 and TRBJ2-7, with D unclear. CDR1 and CDR2 from the germline V gene are MNHEY and SMNVEV (reference sequence). V lost 5 bases to trimming and J lost 3 bases, with 14 bases between them. This CDR3 is built from 14 residues. The DNA for the CDR3 is TGTGCCAGCAGTGACTTCGGTAGGGACTACGAGCAGTACTTC. Protein product: CASSDFGRDYEQYF.

The rearrangement joins TRBV12-3 or TRBV12-4 to TRBJ2-2; no definite D call. The CDR3 has 13 amino acids. Trimming removed 5 bases at V and 8 bases at J, with 12 bases between. CDR3 in amino acids: CASSVDLDGELFF. The CDR3 coding sequence is TGTGCCAGCAGTGTCGACCTCGATGGGGAGCTGTTTTTT.

This clonotype was counted only a few times. The chain combines TRBV4-2 with TRBJ1-1, with 10 bases matching TRBD1. V dropped 3 bases and J dropped 4; count of bases not matched to a gene: 5. The CDR3 covers 15 residues. Germline V gene data show CDR1 as LGHNA and CDR2 as YNFKEQ. The CDR3 reads CASSQRQGARTEAFF. DNA for the CDR3: TGTGCCAGCAGCCAGAGACAGGGGGCGCGCACTGAAGCTTTCTTT.

This clonotype was detected a few times. The chain employs TRBV5-1 and TRBJ2-7, with D possibly being TRBD2 (7 bases). There are 14 residues in the CDR3. The germline V gene has CDR1 SGHRS and CDR2 YFSETQ. V dropped 6 bases and J dropped 1 base, with 14 bases sitting between them. CDR3 amino acids: CASKGGGLSYEQYF. For the CDR3, the DNA is TGCGCCAGCAAGGGGGGAGGGTTGTCCTACGAGCAGTACTTC.

DNA for the CDR3: TGTGCCAGCAGTTTAAGTGTAGCGAGAGAGACCCAGTACTTC. Protein: CASSLSVARETQYF. The chain uses TRBV12-3 or TRBV12-4 and TRBJ2-5, with D possibly being TRBD2 (5 bases). Trimming left V 2 bases short and J 4 bases short, with 11 bases between. The length of the CDR3 is 14 residues.

This clonotype was counted at least ten times. The chain links TRBV9 to TRBJ1-6; D gene unclear. Germline V gene lookup returns CDR1 SGDLS and CDR2 YYNGEE. The CDR3 totals 13 residues. Trimming pared 0 bases from V and 10 bases from J, leaving 8 bases between. This chain's CDR3 is CASSVDAWSPLHF. The CDR3 DNA reads TGTGCCAGCAGCGTAGATGCTTGGTCACCCCTCCACTTT. The whole variable domain, filled in from reference TRBV9 and TRBJ1-6, reads DSGVTQTPKHLITATGQRVTLRCSPRSGDLSVYWYQQSLDQGLQFLIQYYNGEERAKGNILERFSAQQFPDLHSELNLSSLELGDSALYFCASSVDAWSPLHFGNGTRLTVT.

This clonotype has a handful of counts. This chain links TRBV12-3 or TRBV12-4 with TRBJ1-1; D may be TRBD1 (5 bases). V was trimmed by 2 bases and J by 6 bases, leaving 16 bases between them. CDR3 length: 15 amino acids. CDR3 DNA sequence: TGTGCCAGCAGTTTACAGGGAGCGGTAAAGGCTGAAGCTTTCTTT. This translates into CASSLQGAVKAEAFF.

This clonotype was detected a few times. This chain connects TRBV20-1 to TRBJ2-5; D is perhaps TRBD2 (5 bases). Trimming took off 5 bases at V and 8 bases at J, with 18 bases between the two ends. In germline, CDR1 is DFQATT, CDR2 SNEGSKA (reference sequence). The CDR3 is 13 amino acids. CDR3 sequence: CSARGIGGQTQYF. The CDR3 region has the DNA TGCAGTGCTCGAGGGATTGGCGGGCAAACCCAGTACTTC.

This clonotype came up a few times. V gene TRBV12-3 or TRBV12-4 combines with J gene TRBJ2-1, with D possibly matching TRBD2 (7 bases). The CDR3 loop spans 12 amino acids. Trimming left V 7 bases short and J 16 bases short, with 20 bases between. The CDR3 reads CASTPGPGGYFF. The CDR3 nucleotides are TGTGCCAGCACTCCCGGCCCGGGGGGCTACTTCTTC.

This clonotype was counted a single time. The chain combines TRBV10-3 with TRBJ2-1, with unresolved D. Germline V gene sequence: CDR1 ENHRY, CDR2 SYGVKD. The V gene lost 5 bases and the J gene lost 8 bases, with 13 bases spanning the gap. This CDR3 is 13 amino acids long. The CDR3 DNA reads as TGTGCCATCAGTAGAAAGGACGGAGATGAGCAGTTCTTC. It codes for CAISRKDGDEQFF.

V usage is TRBV12-3 or TRBV12-4 and J usage is TRBJ2-5, with no clear D. The CDR3 is 12 residues long. V lost 8 bases to trimming and J lost 1 base, with 8 bases between them. CDR3 sequence: CASLYLQETQYF. Written as DNA, the CDR3 is TGTGCCAGCTTATACCTCCAAGAGACCCAGTACTTC.

The V gene is TRBV4-1, the J gene TRBJ2-4; perhaps D is TRBD1 or TRBD2 (6 bases each). Trimming removed 7 bases from V and 4 bases from J, with 26 bases in between. Germline CDR1 MGHRA, CDR2 YSYEKL. This CDR3 is 18 amino acids long. CDR3 bases: TGCGCCAGCACCAATTCGGGGGCGAGGATTTGGGAGAAAAACATTCAGTACTTC. Its translation is CASTNSGARIWEKNIQYF.

The CDR3 bases are TGTGCCAGCAGTTCATCAGGGGGGAACACCGGGGAGCTGTTTTTT. Translated: CASSSSGGNTGELFF. V gene TRBV12-3 or TRBV12-4 combines with J gene TRBJ2-2; 7 bases fit TRBD1. V was clipped by 4 bases and J by 1 base; unmatched bases: 3. The CDR3 runs to 15 residues.

This chain joins TRBV6-5 and TRBJ2-7, with 11 bases that match TRBD2. This CDR3 has 16 amino acids. Germline CDR1 reads MNHEY; CDR2 reads SVGAGI. After removal of 0 bases from V and 0 bases from J, the junction contained 1 base not matched to a gene. Written as DNA, the CDR3 is TGTGCCAGCAGTTACTCGGGACTAGCGGACTCCTACGAGCAGTACTTC. Translated: CASSYSGLADSYEQYF.

CDR3: CASSEPGRLYNEQFF. The CDR3 coding sequence is TGTGCCAGCAGCGAACCGGGACGTCTTTACAATGAGCAGTTCTTC. This sequence joins TRBV7-8 and TRBJ2-1; D assignment may be TRBD1 or TRBD2 (5 bases each). Trimming cost V 5 bases and J 4 bases, with 15 bases left between them. This CDR3 spans 15 amino acids. Germline-derived CDR1 and CDR2 are SGHVS and FQNEAQ.

The chain is built from TRBV7-7 and TRBJ2-7; tentative D call: TRBD2 (6 bases). Per the germline V gene, CDR1 is SSHAT and CDR2 is FNYEAQ (reference sequence). The CDR3 covers 13 residues. The V and J ends lost 4 bases and 3 bases respectively, with 10 bases between them. The CDR3 region has the DNA TGTGCCAGCAGCTACGGGAGAGGCTACGAGCAGTACTTC. Its protein is CASSYGRGYEQYF.

This clonotype was counted many times. J is TRBJ1-1 and V is TRBV7-9; D possibly corresponds to TRBD1 (5 bases). This CDR3 region has 13 residues. Germline CDR1 SEHNR, CDR2 FQNEAQ (reference sequence). V lost 5 bases and J lost 1, with 8 bases in between. The CDR3 DNA sequence: TGTGCCAGCAGCCCCAGGGCGAACACTGAAGCTTTCTTT. It codes for CASSPRANTEAFF.

The sample holds many counts of this clonotype. The chain recombines TRBV10-3 with TRBJ1-2; D ambiguous. CDR3 length equals 12 residues. V was trimmed by 5 bases and J by 4 bases, leaving 8 bases between them. CDR1 ENHRY and CDR2 SYGVKD come from the germline V gene. The CDR3 coding sequence is TGTGCCATCAGTCCCGGAACCTATGGCTACACCTTC. It yields the protein CAISPGTYGYTF.